This T cell receptor beta chain was identified during a study of T cells expressing NK-cell markers. Study-level background: TCR beta repertoires came from sorted CD3+CD56+NKG2C+, CD3+CD56+NKG2C- and CD3+CD56-NKG2C+ T cells. Findings and limits, study-wide: Whether the expanded NKG2C+ T cell clones recognized HCMV remained unclear.

Regarding this clonotype: What it binds is unknown.

UMIs were included in TCR beta cDNA generated by 5'RACE template switching. TCRdb re-called the 5' RACE reads; one entry per CDR3 protein, DNA not given. The sample totals approximately 440,000 distinct CDR3 sequences; its top ten clones hold approximately 1.5%. The germline gives CDR1 KGHDR, CDR2 SFDVKD. The CDR3 sequence is 14 residues long. The clonotype comes from a woman between 50 and 59 years old in good health. The specimen sequenced was blood T cells: a sorted CD56 or NKG2C T cell subset, CD4+ or CD8+ T cells, or bulk PBMC T cells (not recorded which). V and J are TRBV24-1 and TRBJ2-7; the D call from TCRdb, TRBD1, cannot be confirmed without DNA. CDR3 sequence reads: CATSDLGTVYEQYF.